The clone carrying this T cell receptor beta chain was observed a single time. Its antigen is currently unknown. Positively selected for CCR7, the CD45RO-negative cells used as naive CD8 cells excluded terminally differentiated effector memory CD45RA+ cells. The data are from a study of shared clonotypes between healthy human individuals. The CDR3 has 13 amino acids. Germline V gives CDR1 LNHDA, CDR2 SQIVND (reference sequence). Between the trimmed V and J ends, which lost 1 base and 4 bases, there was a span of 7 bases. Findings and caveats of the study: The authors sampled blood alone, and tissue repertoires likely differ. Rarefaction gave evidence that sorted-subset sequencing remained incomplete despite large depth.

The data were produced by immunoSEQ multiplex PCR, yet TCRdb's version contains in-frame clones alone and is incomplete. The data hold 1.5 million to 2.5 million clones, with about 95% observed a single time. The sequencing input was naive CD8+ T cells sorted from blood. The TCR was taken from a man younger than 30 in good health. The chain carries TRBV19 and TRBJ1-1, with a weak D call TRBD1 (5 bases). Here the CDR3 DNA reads TGTGCCAGTAGTATAGCTAGGGGCACTGAAGCTTTCTTT. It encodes CASSIARGTEAFF.